Following are 9 T cell receptor beta chains from one sample sequenced in a study of CD8+CD57+ T cells in acquired aplastic anemia. Genomic DNA constituted the template upon which TCR beta VDJ and CDR3 profiling was performed. TCRdb used MiXCR to reprocess the reads, holding one entry per CDR3 protein. In the table there are 200,000 or so distinct CDR3 sequences, 64% of which are singletons. The specimen was sorted CD4+, CD8+, or CD8+CD57+ T cells (not recorded which) from PBMCs. These receptors were obtained from a human donor with severe aplastic anemia or a healthy control (not recorded which).

This rearrangement joins TRBV24-1 to TRBJ1-2, with TRBD1 identical over 8 bases. Germline CDR1 reads KGHDR; CDR2 reads SFDVKD. V lost 3 bases, J lost 4 bases, and 9 bases stayed unmatched. CDR3 length: 16 residues. CDR3 nucleotide sequence: TGTGCCACCAGTGATCCCGGACAGGGTCAAGGCTATGGCTACACCTTC. It specifies CATSDPGQGQGYGYTF.

The table lists this clonotype with a few counts. Here the CDR3 DNA reads TGTGCCAGCAGTGATCTTTACAGGGATGGTGGAACCGGGGAGCTGTTTTTT. Amino acid sequence: CASSDLYRDGGTGELFF. V and J are TRBV25-1 and TRBJ2-2; a weak D match, TRBD1 (6 bases). Germline lookup yields CDR1 MGHDK and CDR2 SYGVNS. CDR3 length equals 17 residues. The ends were cut back, 3 bases at V and 5 bases at J, with 19 bases in the middle. The full variable domain, rest sourced from reference TRBV25-1 and TRBJ2-2, is EADIYQTPRYLVIGTGKKITLECSQTMGHDKMYWYQQDPGMELHLIHYSYGVNSTEKGDLSSESTVSRIRTEHFPLTLESARPSHTSQYLCASSDLYRDGGTGELFFGEGSRLTVL.

The table lists this clonotype with many counts. The J gene is TRBJ1-1, the V gene TRBV19; 8 nucleotides line up with TRBD1. Unmatched junction bases numbered 4, after V lost 6 bases and J lost 1 base. The germline CDR1 and CDR2 sequences are LNHDA and SQIVND (reference sequence). CDR3 length equals 14 residues. The CDR3 sequence is CASSAGTGNTEAFF. CDR3 sequence (DNA): TGTGCCAGTAGCGCCGGGACAGGGAACACTGAAGCTTTCTTT.

The rearrangement uses TRBV19 and TRBJ1-1; TRBD1 matches at 8 bases. Trimming cost V 10 bases and J 0 bases; bases outside gene matches: 7. This CDR3 comprises 14 residues. The germline CDR1 and CDR2 sequences are LNHDA and SQIVND (reference sequence). This CDR3 is CATHSDRVNTEAFF. DNA for the CDR3: TGTGCCACCCACTCGGACAGGGTGAACACTGAAGCTTTCTTT. Looking up the rest from reference TRBV19 and TRBJ1-1 gives the full variable domain: DGGITQSPKYLFRKEGQNVTLSCEQNLNHDAMYWYRQDPGQGLRLIYYSQIVNDFQKGDIAEGYSVSREKKESFPLTVTSAQKNPTAFYLCATHSDRVNTEAFFGQGTRLTVV.

The V gene is TRBV25-1, the J gene TRBJ2-3, with 10 bases lining up with TRBD2. CDR3 length equals 16 residues. The V segment lost 1 base and the J segment 2 bases; nucleotides outside the gene matches: 3. Looked up from germline, CDR1 is MGHDK and CDR2 is SYGVNS. The CDR3: CASSELTSGYTDTQYF. The CDR3 region has the DNA TGTGCCAGCAGTGAATTGACTAGCGGGTACACAGATACGCAGTATTTT.

The genes are TRBV2 and TRBJ2-3; 8 nucleotides match TRBD1. Trimming took 5 bases from V and 6 from J; bases not matched to a gene: 13. The CDR3 covers 16 residues. CDR1 and CDR2 (germline): SNHLY, FYNNEI. CDR3 DNA: TGTGCCAGCAGTTACTCGGGGCAGGGGGCTCGGGATACGCAGTATTTT. It yields the protein CASSYSGQGARDTQYF.

This clonotype was seen repeatedly, ten times or more. V usage is TRBV24-1 and J usage is TRBJ1-1; D is unclear. Looked up from germline, CDR1 is KGHDR and CDR2 is SFDVKD. Trimming left V 0 bases short and J 4 bases short, with 17 bases between. This CDR3 region has 17 residues. CDR3 bases: TGTGCCACCAGTGATTTGATTCTACCGGTAGTAAGCACTGAAGCTTTCTTT. Its protein is CATSDLILPVVSTEAFF.

The genes are TRBV7-8 and TRBJ2-1; TRBD2 matches 7 bases. CDR1 is SGHVS and CDR2 is FQNEAQ in the germline V gene. This CDR3 has 19 amino acids. V was pared by 5 bases and J by 8 bases, with 24 bases of the junction left unmatched. The CDR3 region has the DNA TGTGCCAGCAGCCCCTTGGGGGTGAGGACTAGGGGCCGCTGGGATGAGCAGTTCTTC. Its protein is CASSPLGVRTRGRWDEQFF. Full variable domain (missing parts from reference TRBV7-8 and TRBJ2-1): GAGVSQSPRYKVAKRGQDVALRCDPISGHVSLFWYQQALGQGPEFLTYFQNEAQLDKSGLPSDRFFAERPEGSVSTLKIQRTQQEDSAVYLCASSPLGVRTRGRWDEQFFGPGTRLTVL.

This sequence joins TRBV28 and TRBJ2-7, with TRBD1 as a possible D gene (6 bases). This CDR3 has 14 amino acids. Trimming left V 8 bases short and J 1 base short, with 15 bases between. Germline V gene data show CDR1 as MDHEN and CDR2 as SYDVKM. The CDR3 nucleotides read TGTGCCAGCCACGCCCTTCAGGGGTCCTACGAGCAGTACTTC. It encodes CASHALQGSYEQYF.